These T cell receptor beta chains were read from a single sample in a study of Graves' ophthalmopathy and Graves' hyperthyroidism. TCRdb analysed the multiplex PCR reads with MiXCR anew, one entry per CDR3 protein. Among hundreds of thousands of distinct CDR3 sequences listed, 22% were seen once. Input material: peripheral blood. The receptors shown here come from a woman aged 18-30 years with stable Graves' hyperthyroidism. Some clones in this sample may be carry-over from other donors' samples. CDR3s include the opening cysteine and the closing phenylalanine or tryptophan. The D gene is left open where the match is weak. Size is stated for part of the rows, as once, few or many counts, or as a class when the clone is expanded.

d_gene	v_gene	abundance	j_gene	CDR3nt	CDR3aa
TRBD1	TRBV12-3/TRBV12-4	.	TRBJ2-7	TGTGCCAGCAGTCCCGGGACAGGGCGATTCTCCTACGAGCAGTACTTC	CASSPGTGRFSYEQYF
.	TRBV9	.	TRBJ2-2	TGTGCCAGCAGCGGGGGGGCGCAGAACACCGGGGAGCTGTTTTTT	CASSGGAQNTGELFF
.	TRBV28	.	TRBJ1-1	TGTGCCAGCAGCTTGGGGAGGGATCGGACTGAAGCTTTCTTT	CASSLGRDRTEAFF
.	TRBV13	few	TRBJ1-3	TGTGCCAGCACGATGACGATCTCTGGAAACACCATATATTTT	CASTMTISGNTIYF
TRBD1	TRBV19	many	TRBJ1-2	TGTGCCAGTACCCTAAACAGGGGACTCGGCTATGGCTACACCTTC	CASTLNRGLGYGYTF
.	TRBV29-1	few	TRBJ2-5	TGCAGCGTGGAACTACTGAGTGCGGAGACCCAGTACTTC	CSVELLSAETQYF
TRBD2	TRBV12-3/TRBV12-4	.	TRBJ2-4	TGTGCGTCCCGATCTCAGCGGGGGGGCCTGGGCATTCAGTACTTC	CASRSQRGGLGIQYF
.	TRBV6-1	.	TRBJ1-3	TGTGCCAGCAGTGAGAGTCGGAACACCATATATTTT	CASSESRNTIYF
TRBD2	TRBV4-2	.	TRBJ2-2	TGTGCCAGCAGCCGCTCCTTTCGTCGTAGCGGGACGCCGAACACCGGGGAGCTGTTTTTT	CASSRSFRRSGTPNTGELFF
.	TRBV24-1	once	TRBJ2-7	TGTGCCACCAGTTCCGACAGTAATCGGCAGTACTTC	CATSSDSNRQYF
.	TRBV2	few	TRBJ1-2	TGTGCCAGCACCCGCGAGGGAGGGTTGGGACATGGCTACACCTTC	CASTREGGLGHGYTF
.	TRBV7-8	many	TRBJ1-5	TGTGCCAGCAGCTTAGGGAGTGGGGCGTACAATCAGCCCCAGCATTTT	CASSLGSGAYNQPQHF
TRBD2	TRBV7-3	.	TRBJ2-3	TGTGCCAGCAGCCCTTCGGGAGGGAAAACAGATACGCAGTATTTT	CASSPSGGKTDTQYF
TRBD1	TRBV20-1	many	TRBJ1-2	TGCAGTGCTAGGGGGGGACAGACCTATGGCTACACCTTC	CSARGGQTYGYTF
.	TRBV19	many	TRBJ2-5	TGTGCCAGTAGTATGGAGGACACCACCCAAGAGACCCAGTACTTC	CASSMEDTTQETQYF
.	TRBV12-3/TRBV12-4	few	TRBJ1-2	TGTGCCAGCAGTCCGCCGGAGAGGGGGAGCGGCTACACCTTC	CASSPPERGSGYTF
TRBD2	TRBV20-1	.	TRBJ2-7	TGCAGTGCTAGTATCGTAGCGGGGGGGCCCTACGAGCAGTACTTC	CSASIVAGGPYEQYF
TRBD2	TRBV11-2	.	TRBJ2-4	TGTGCCAGCAGCTGGGGACTAGCGGGGGGCGTAGCCAAAAACATTCAGTACTTC	CASSWGLAGGVAKNIQYF
TRBD1	TRBV7-8	few	TRBJ2-7	TGTGCCAGCAGCCCGATCGCCGGACAGGGGTACGAGCAGTACTTC	CASSPIAGQGYEQYF
TRBD2	TRBV11-3	few	TRBJ2-5	TGTGCCAGCAGCTTAGGGATTAGCGGGGCCGTCCAAGAGACCCAGTACTTC	CASSLGISGAVQETQYF
TRBD2	TRBV12-3/TRBV12-4	many	TRBJ2-5	TGTGCCAGCAGTTTCAACCTAGCGGGGCAAGAGACCCAGTACTTC	CASSFNLAGQETQYF
.	TRBV11-3	.	TRBJ1-2	TGTGCCAGCAGCTACCGCGGGGGGTCACACTATGGCTACACCTTC	CASSYRGGSHYGYTF
.	TRBV6-5	few	TRBJ1-3	TGTGCCAGCAGTTCCGGACGGCCTGCTGGAAACACCATATATTTT	CASSSGRPAGNTIYF
.	TRBV7-3	few	TRBJ2-5	TGTGCCAGCAGCTTAAACGGGGACCAAGAGACCCAGTACTTC	CASSLNGDQETQYF
TRBD1	TRBV15	many	TRBJ1-5	TGTGCCACCAGCAGAGGAGGGACAGGGGAAGCTCAGCCCCAGCATTTT	CATSRGGTGEAQPQHF
.	TRBV12-3/TRBV12-4	.	TRBJ1-5	TGTGCCAGCAGCTTAGTCGGGTCAGGGATTTTTCAGCCCCAGCATTTT	CASSLVGSGIFQPQHF
.	TRBV12-3/TRBV12-4	many	TRBJ1-1	TGTGCCAGCAGTTTCGAGGGCCGCACTGAAGCTTTCTTT	CASSFEGRTEAFF
.	TRBV6-2/TRBV6-3	.	TRBJ1-1	TGTGCCAGCAGTTACGAGGGTCCCACTGAAGCTTTCTTT	CASSYEGPTEAFF
.	TRBV20-1	many	TRBJ2-5	TGCAGTGCTAGTGAAGGGCTAGTTCGGTACTTC	CSASEGLVRYF
TRBD1	TRBV27	.	TRBJ1-2	TGTGCCAGCAGTTTAAAGCCTCGGACAGGGTGGATGGGCTACACCTTC	CASSLKPRTGWMGYTF
.	TRBV14	few	TRBJ2-5	TGTGCCAGCAGCAAGGTTATAACAGGCCAAGAGACCAAGTACTTC	CASSKVITGQETKYF
.	TRBV2	many	TRBJ1-5	TGCGCCAGCAGTGACATCTATAGCAATCAGCCCCAGCATTTT	CASSDIYSNQPQHF
.	TRBV12-3/TRBV12-4	many	TRBJ2-7	TGTGCCAGCAGTTTGTTACCAGAGAACTACGAGCAGTACTTC	CASSLLPENYEQYF
TRBD2	TRBV13	many	TRBJ2-7	TGTGCCAGCAGTTACGGGACTAGCGGCCCCCCGGGCTACGAGCAGTACTTC	CASSYGTSGPPGYEQYF
TRBD1	TRBV2	many	TRBJ1-3	TGTGCCAGCAGTTTACTCCGGGACAGAGTGTACTCTGGAAACACCATATATTTT	CASSLLRDRVYSGNTIYF
.	TRBV11-1	many	TRBJ2-6	TGTGCCAGCAGCTTATCCGGGGGCACTGGGGCCAACGTCCTGACTTTC	CASSLSGGTGANVLTF
.	TRBV12-3/TRBV12-4	many	TRBJ1-1	TGTGCCAGCAGTCTAATACACCTCGAAGCTTTCTTT	CASSLIHLEAFF
TRBD1	TRBV7-3	many	TRBJ2-7	TGTGCCAGCAGCCTGACAGGGGGCTACGAGCAGTACTTC	CASSLTGGYEQYF